This TCR beta chain was captured in a study of blood T cell repertoires in COVID-19. Background on the study: Both acute and convalescent COVID-19 samples were obtained from the United States, Italy and Spain. The cDNA or gDNA used as material had been derived from T cells, B-cell-depleted T cells, or PBMCs.

Germline V gene data show CDR1 as SGDLS and CDR2 as YYNGEE. The V gene lost 4 bases and the J gene lost 4 bases, with 13 bases spanning the gap. This CDR3 comprises 14 residues. How the authors handled the data: It was from reference gene primer amplification that nucleated cell counts were estimated. Sequencing was performed with immunoSEQ multiplex PCR; in TCRdb, only in-frame clones are kept and a portion is missing. Clone size and the V and J calls come from that table; the DNA yielded D and trimming. This sample carries about 59,000 clones, 73% of them seen once, and the ten largest clones take 18%.

The chain is built from TRBV9 and TRBJ2-3; maybe TRBD1 (5 bases). Input material: peripheral blood. The TCR sequence derives from a woman aged 45-60 years with active or convalescent COVID-19. The CDR3 coding sequence is TGTGCCAGCAGCAGAACCAGGGTCGCAGATACGCAGTATTTT. Its translation is CASSRTRVADTQYF.